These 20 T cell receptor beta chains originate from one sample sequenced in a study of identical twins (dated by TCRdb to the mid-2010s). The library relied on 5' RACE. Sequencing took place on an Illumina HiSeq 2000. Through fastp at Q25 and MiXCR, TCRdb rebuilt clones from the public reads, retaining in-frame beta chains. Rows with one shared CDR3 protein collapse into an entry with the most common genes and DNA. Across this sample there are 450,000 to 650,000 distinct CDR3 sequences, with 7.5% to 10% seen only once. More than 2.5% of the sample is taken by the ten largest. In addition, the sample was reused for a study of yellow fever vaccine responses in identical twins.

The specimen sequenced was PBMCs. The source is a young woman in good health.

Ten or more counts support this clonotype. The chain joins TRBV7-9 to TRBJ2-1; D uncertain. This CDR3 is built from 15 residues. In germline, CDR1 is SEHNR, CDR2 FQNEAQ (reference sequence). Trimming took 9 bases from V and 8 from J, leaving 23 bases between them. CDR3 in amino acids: CASQPPGPATDEQFF. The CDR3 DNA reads TGTGCCAGTCAGCCCCCTGGGCCAGCGACGGATGAGCAGTTCTTC. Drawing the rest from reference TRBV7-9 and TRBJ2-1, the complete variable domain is DTGVSQNPRHKITKRGQNVTFRCDPISEHNRLYWYRQTLGQGPEFLTYFQNEAQLEKSRLLSDRFSAERPKGSFSTLEIQRTEQGDSAMYLCASQPPGPATDEQFFGPGTRLTVL.

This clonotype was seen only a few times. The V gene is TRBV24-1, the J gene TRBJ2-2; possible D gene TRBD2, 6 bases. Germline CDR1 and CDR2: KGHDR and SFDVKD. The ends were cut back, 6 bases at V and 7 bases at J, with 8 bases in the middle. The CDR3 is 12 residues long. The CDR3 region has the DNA TGTGCCACCAGTAGGAGGGACGGGGAGCTGTTTTTT. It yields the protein CATSRRDGELFF.

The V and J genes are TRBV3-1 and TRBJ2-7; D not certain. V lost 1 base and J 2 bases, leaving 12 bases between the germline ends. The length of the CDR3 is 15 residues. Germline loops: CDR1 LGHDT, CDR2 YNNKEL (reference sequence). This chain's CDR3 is CASSQVRAGPYEQYF. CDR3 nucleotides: TGTGCCAGCAGCCAAGTTCGGGCAGGTCCCTACGAGCAGTACTTC.

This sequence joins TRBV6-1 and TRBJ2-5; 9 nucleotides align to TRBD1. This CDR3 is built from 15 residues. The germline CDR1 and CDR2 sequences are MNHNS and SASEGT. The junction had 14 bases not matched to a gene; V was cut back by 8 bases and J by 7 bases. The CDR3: CASFRSGTGQTTQYF. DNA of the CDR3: TGTGCCAGCTTTAGGTCCGGGACAGGGCAGACGACCCAGTACTTC.

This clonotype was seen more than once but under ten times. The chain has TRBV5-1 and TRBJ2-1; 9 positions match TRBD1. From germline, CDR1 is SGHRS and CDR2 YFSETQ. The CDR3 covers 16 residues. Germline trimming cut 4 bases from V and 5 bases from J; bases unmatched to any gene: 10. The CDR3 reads CASSIQTGGYNNEQFF. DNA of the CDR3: TGCGCCAGCAGCATACAAACAGGGGGCTACAACAATGAGCAGTTCTTC.

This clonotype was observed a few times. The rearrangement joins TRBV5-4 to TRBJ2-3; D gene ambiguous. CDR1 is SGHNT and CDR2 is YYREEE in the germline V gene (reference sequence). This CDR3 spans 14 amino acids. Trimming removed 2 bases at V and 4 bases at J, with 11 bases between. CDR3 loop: CASSLGTLADTQYF. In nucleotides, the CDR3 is TGTGCCAGCAGCTTAGGAACCCTCGCAGATACGCAGTATTTT.

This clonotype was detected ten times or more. The CDR3 DNA reads as TGTGCCAGCAGCTTAGAAGTGGGGGCCTGGGAGACCCAGTACTTC. It specifies CASSLEVGAWETQYF. The rearrangement joins TRBV7-2 to TRBJ2-5, with TRBD1 as a possible D gene (6 bases). The CDR3 covers 15 residues. From germline, CDR1 is SGHTA and CDR2 FQGNSA. V lost 1 base and J lost 5, with 14 bases in between.

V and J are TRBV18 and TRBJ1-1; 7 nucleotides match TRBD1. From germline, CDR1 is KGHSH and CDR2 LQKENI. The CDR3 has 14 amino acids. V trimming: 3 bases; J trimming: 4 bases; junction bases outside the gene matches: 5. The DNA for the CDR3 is TGTGCCAGCTCACCGGAGGGGGCGGTCACTGAAGCTTTCTTT. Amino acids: CASSPEGAVTEAFF. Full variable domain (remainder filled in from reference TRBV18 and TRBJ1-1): NAGVMQNPRHLVRRRGQEARLRCSPMKGHSHVYWYRQLPEEGLKFMVYLQKENIIDESGMPKERFSAEFPKEGPSILRIQQVVRGDSAAYFCASSPEGAVTEAFFGQGTRLTVV.

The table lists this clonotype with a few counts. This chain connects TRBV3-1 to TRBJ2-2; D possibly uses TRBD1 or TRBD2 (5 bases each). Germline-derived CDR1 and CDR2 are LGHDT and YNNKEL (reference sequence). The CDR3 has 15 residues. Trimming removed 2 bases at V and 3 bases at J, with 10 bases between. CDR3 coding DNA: TGTGCCAGCAGCCAAAAAAAGGGACACACCGGGGAGCTGTTTTTT. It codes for CASSQKKGHTGELFF.

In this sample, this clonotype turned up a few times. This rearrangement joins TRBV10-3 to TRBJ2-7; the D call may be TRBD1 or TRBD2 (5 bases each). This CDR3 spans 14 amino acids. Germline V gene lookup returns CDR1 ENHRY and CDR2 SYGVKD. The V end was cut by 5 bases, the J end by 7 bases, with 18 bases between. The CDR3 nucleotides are TGTGCCATCAGTCCCGGGACGGGCTCTACGGAGCAGTACTTC. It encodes CAISPGTGSTEQYF.

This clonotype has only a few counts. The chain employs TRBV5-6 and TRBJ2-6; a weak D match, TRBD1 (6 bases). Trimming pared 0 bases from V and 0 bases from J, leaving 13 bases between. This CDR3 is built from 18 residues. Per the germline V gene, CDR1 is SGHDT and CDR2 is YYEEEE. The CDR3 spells CASSLGQGPVSGANVLTF. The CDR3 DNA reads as TGTGCCAGCAGCTTGGGCCAGGGGCCCGTCTCTGGGGCCAACGTCCTGACTTTC.

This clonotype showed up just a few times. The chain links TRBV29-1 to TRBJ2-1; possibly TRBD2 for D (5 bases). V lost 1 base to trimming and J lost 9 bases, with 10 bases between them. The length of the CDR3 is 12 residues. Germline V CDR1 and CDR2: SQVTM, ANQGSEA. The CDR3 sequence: CSVEVRVGEQFF. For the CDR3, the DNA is TGCAGCGTTGAAGTGAGGGTTGGTGAGCAGTTCTTC.

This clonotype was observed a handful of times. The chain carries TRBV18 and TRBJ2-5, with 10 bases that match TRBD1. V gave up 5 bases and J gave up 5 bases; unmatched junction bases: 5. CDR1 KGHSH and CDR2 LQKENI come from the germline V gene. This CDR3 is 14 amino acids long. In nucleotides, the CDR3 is TGTGCCAGCTCAATACCGGGACAGGGGGAGACCCAGTACTTC. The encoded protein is CASSIPGQGETQYF.

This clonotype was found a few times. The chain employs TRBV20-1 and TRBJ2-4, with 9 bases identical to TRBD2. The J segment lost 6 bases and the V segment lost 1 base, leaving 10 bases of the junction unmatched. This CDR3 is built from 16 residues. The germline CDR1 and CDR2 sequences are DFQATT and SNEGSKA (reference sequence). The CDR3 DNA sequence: TGCAGTGCTAGAGCCTACGAGCGGGAGGTTCCAAACATTCAGTACTTC. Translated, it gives CSARAYEREVPNIQYF.

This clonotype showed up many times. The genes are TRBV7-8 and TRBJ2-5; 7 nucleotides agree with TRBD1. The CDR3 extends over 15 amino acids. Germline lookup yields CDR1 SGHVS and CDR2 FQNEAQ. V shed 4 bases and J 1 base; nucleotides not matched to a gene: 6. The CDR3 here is CASSSIRDSQETQYF. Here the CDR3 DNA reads TGTGCCAGCAGCTCGATCCGGGACAGCCAAGAGACCCAGTACTTC.

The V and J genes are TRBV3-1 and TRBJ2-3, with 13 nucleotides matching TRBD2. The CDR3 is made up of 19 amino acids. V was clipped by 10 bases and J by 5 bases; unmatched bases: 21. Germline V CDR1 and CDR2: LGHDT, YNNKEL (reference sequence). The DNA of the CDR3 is TGTGCCATCTGTTCTGGGACTAGCGGGGTTGCGGTACGGTTAGATACGCAGTATTTT. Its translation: CAICSGTSGVAVRLDTQYF.

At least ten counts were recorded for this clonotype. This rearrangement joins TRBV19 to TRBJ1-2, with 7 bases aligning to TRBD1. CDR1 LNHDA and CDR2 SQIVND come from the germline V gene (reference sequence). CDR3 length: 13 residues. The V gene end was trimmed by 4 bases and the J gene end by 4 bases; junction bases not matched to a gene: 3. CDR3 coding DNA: TGTGCCAGTAGTAGGGACAGCATCTATGGCTACACCTTC. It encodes CASSRDSIYGYTF.

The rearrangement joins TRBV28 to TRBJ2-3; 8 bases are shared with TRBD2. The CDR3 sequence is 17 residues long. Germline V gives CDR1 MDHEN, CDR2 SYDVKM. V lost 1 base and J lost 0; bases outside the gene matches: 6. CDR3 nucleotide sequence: TGTGCCAGCAGTTTATTTGGAGCGGGGGTTAGCACAGATACGCAGTATTTT. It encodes CASSLFGAGVSTDTQYF.

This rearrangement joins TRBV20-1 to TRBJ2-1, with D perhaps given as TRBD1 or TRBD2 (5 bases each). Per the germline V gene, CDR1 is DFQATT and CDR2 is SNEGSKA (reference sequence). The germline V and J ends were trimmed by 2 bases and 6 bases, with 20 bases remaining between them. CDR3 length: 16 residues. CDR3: CSARPRGGVSFNEQFF. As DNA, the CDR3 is TGCAGTGCTAGACCCCGTGGGGGAGTGAGCTTCAATGAGCAGTTCTTC.

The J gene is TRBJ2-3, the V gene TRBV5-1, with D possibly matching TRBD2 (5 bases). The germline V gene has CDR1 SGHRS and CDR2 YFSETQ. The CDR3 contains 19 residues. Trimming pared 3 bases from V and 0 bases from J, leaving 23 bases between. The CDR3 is CASSSYPPGVSSSTDTQYF. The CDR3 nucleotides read TGCGCCAGCAGCTCCTACCCCCCCGGAGTTTCTAGCAGCACAGATACGCAGTATTTT.